The 9 T cell receptor beta chains listed next were all sequenced from one sample in a study of response to subunit inactivated influenza vaccine. TCRdb processed the RT-PCR reads anew with MiXCR; each CDR3 protein has one entry. The table has about 520,000 distinct CDR3 sequences, 25% seen once; the top ten hold 1.5% to 2%. The specimen comprised CD4+ T cells sorted from PBMCs, sampled roughly 5 days after vaccination. These receptors were taken from a man aged 45-60 years who received an inactivated influenza vaccine.

This clonotype has a count of ten or more. This chain joins TRBV10-3 and TRBJ2-3, with D perhaps matching TRBD1 or TRBD2 (5 bases each). From germline, CDR1 is ENHRY and CDR2 SYGVKD. Trimming shortened V by 1 base and J by 3 bases, and 14 bases separated the two germline ends. The CDR3 has 16 amino acids. CDR3 sequence reads: CAISELGPKGTDTQYF. CDR3 sequence (DNA): TGTGCCATCAGTGAGTTGGGACCTAAAGGTACAGATACGCAGTATTTT.

The genes are TRBV5-1 and TRBJ2-2; D is unresolved. Germline V CDR1 and CDR2: SGHRS, YFSETQ. The ends were cut back, 2 bases at V and 0 bases at J, with 14 bases in the middle. The CDR3 contains 17 residues. The CDR3 here is CASSLDWQTSNTGELFF. The CDR3 bases are TGCGCCAGCAGCTTAGATTGGCAGACCTCGAACACCGGGGAGCTGTTTTTT.

J is TRBJ2-1 and V is TRBV6-5; D is possibly TRBD2 (6 bases). The CDR3 covers 12 residues. Germline CDR1 MNHEY, CDR2 SVGAGI. V lost 8 bases and J lost 10, with 15 bases in between. DNA of the CDR3: TGTGCCAGCCGAGGAGGGCCGGGGGAGCAGTTCTTC. It translates to CASRGGPGEQFF.

This clonotype was seen a few times. The V and J genes are TRBV20-1 and TRBJ2-3; possibly TRBD2 for D (6 bases). Germline values: CDR1 DFQATT, CDR2 SNEGSKA (reference sequence). CDR3 length equals 15 residues. Trimming pared 2 bases from V and 1 base from J, leaving 13 bases between. The CDR3 loop reads CSARIGTVGTDTQYF. The CDR3 DNA sequence: TGCAGTGCTAGAATTGGGACTGTGGGCACAGATACGCAGTATTTT.

The chain employs TRBV6-1 and TRBJ2-7; no reliable D call. In germline, CDR1 is MNHNS, CDR2 SASEGT. Trimming took off 11 bases at V and 0 bases at J, with 14 bases between the two ends. This CDR3 region has 13 residues. The CDR3 nucleotides read TGTGCCGCGGTGAGCGCCGACTCCTACGAGCAGTACTTC. Its protein product is CAAVSADSYEQYF.

This clonotype has only a few counts. The V and J genes are TRBV20-1 and TRBJ1-4, with D uncertain. V dropped 0 bases and J dropped 4 bases, with 9 bases sitting between them. Germline CDR1 DFQATT, CDR2 SNEGSKA (reference sequence). This CDR3 spans 14 amino acids. This CDR3 is CSARDGTVNEKLFF. The CDR3 DNA is TGCAGTGCTAGAGACGGCACGGTTAATGAAAAACTGTTTTTT.

This clonotype was found many times. The V call is TRBV5-1, the J call TRBJ2-7, with D possibly TRBD1 on 5 matching bases. V was pared by 1 base and J by 3 bases, with 8 bases between. The CDR3 contains 13 residues. Per germline, CDR1 SGHRS and CDR2 YFSETQ. CDR3 nucleotide sequence: TGCGCCAGCAGCTTGCAGGGCGGCTACGAGCAGTACTTC. Its translation is CASSLQGGYEQYF. The full variable domain, in which reference TRBV5-1 and TRBJ2-7 provide the parts outside the CDR3, is KAGVTQTPRYLIKTRGQQVTLSCSPISGHRSVSWYQQTPGQGLQFLFEYFSETQRNKGNFPGRFSGRQFSNSRSEMNVSTLELGDSALYLCASSLQGGYEQYFGPGTRLTVT.

This clonotype turned up a few times. The V gene is TRBV2, the J gene TRBJ2-4; D may be TRBD1 or TRBD2 (5 bases each). This CDR3 contains 13 residues. Germline V gene data show CDR1 as SNHLY and CDR2 as FYNNEI. Deletions cut 7 bases from V and 5 bases from J, with 12 bases between. CDR3 region: CASKEGRENIQYF. CDR3 in DNA: TGTGCCAGCAAAGAGGGGAGAGAAAACATTCAGTACTTC.

This clonotype was observed a handful of times. V is TRBV12-3 or TRBV12-4 and J is TRBJ2-7; D unresolved. The CDR3 has 11 amino acids. V was pared by 11 bases and J by 3 bases, with 11 bases between. The CDR3 nucleotides read TGTGCCCGGTCGGGCGGCTACGAGCAGTACTTC. Amino acids: CARSGGYEQYF.